What follows are 21 T cell receptor beta chains derived from one specimen sequenced in a study of shared clonotypes between healthy human individuals. Using immunoSEQ multiplex PCR, the repertoire was profiled, and TCRdb retains in-frame clones only, with some absent. The sample shows under 1,100,000 clones, about 75% of them seen only once. Material for sequencing was memory CD4+ T cells sorted from blood. Subset in this sample: CD45RA-negative fraction. These receptors originate from a man younger than 35 in good health.

The chain couples TRBV7-8 to TRBJ2-3, with D tentatively TRBD1 or TRBD2 (5 bases each). The CDR3 sequence is 16 residues long. The ends were cut back, 1 base at V and 5 bases at J, with 16 bases in the middle. The germline V gene encodes CDR1 SGHVS and CDR2 FQNEAQ. The CDR3 nucleotides read TGTGCCAGCAGCTTAGACGGGAAGGGGAGCCGAGATACGCAGTATTTT. It specifies CASSLDGKGSRDTQYF.

This chain connects TRBV7-2 to TRBJ2-1; D possibly corresponds to TRBD2 (6 bases). The V end lost 1 base, the J end lost 4 bases, and 14 bases lay between the germline ends. The CDR3 totals 16 residues. Germline V CDR1 and CDR2: SGHTA, FQGNSA. The CDR3 nucleotides are TGTGCCAGCAGCTTAGTGGGGGGATTTAGTTACAATGAGCAGTTCTTC. This gives the protein CASSLVGGFSYNEQFF.

The chain recombines TRBV28 with TRBJ2-5; 7 bases are shared with TRBD1. Losses at the gene ends were 2 bases for V and 5 bases for J; bases not matched to a gene: 11. CDR1 MDHEN and CDR2 SYDVKM come from the germline V gene. CDR3 length: 16 residues. The DNA for the CDR3 is TGTGCCAGCAGTTTACTCGGCAGGGGGAGAGGGGAGACCCAGTACTTC. Translation gives CASSLLGRGRGETQYF.

The J gene is TRBJ2-3, the V gene TRBV7-9, with 11 bases aligning to TRBD2. Germline V gene lookup returns CDR1 SEHNR and CDR2 FQNEAQ (reference sequence). This CDR3 has 17 residues. With V trimmed by 1 base and J by 4 bases, 7 bases remained unmatched. This chain's CDR3 is CASSLGRVAGGSDTQYF. CDR3 sequence (DNA): TGTGCCAGCAGCTTAGGCCGGGTAGCGGGGGGGTCAGATACGCAGTATTTT.

This clone was counted a single time. The chain links TRBV18 to TRBJ2-1; D call uncertain. The CDR3 extends over 14 amino acids. Germline lookup yields CDR1 KGHSH and CDR2 LQKENI. V lost 0 bases and J lost 9, with 12 bases in between. The CDR3 DNA follows: TGTGCCAGCTCACCACCATCAGATCGTATTGAGCAGTTCTTC. It encodes CASSPPSDRIEQFF.

This clone was detected only a few times. The chain joins TRBV4-1 to TRBJ1-6; possibly TRBD1 for D (6 bases). Germline V CDR1 and CDR2: MGHRA, YSYEKL. Between the trimmed V and J ends, which lost 0 bases and 11 bases, there was a span of 17 bases. The CDR3 is 16 amino acids. For the CDR3, the DNA is TGCGCCAGCAGCCAAGATGTTGGCAGGGGAGGGCCACCCCTCCACTTT. Translated: CASSQDVGRGGPPLHF.

This rearrangement joins TRBV7-2 to TRBJ1-5; no clear D. V lost 1 base and J 7 bases, leaving 11 bases between the germline ends. Per the germline V gene, CDR1 is SGHTA and CDR2 is FQGNSA. The CDR3 is made up of 14 amino acids. CDR3 loop: CASSLEVGRQPQHF. CDR3 coding DNA: TGTGCCAGCAGCTTAGAAGTCGGTCGACAGCCCCAGCATTTT.

In this sample, this clone turned up once. The chain has TRBV18 and TRBJ2-2; 9 positions agree with TRBD2. V was clipped by 0 bases and J by 4 bases; unmatched bases: 0. Germline CDR1 and CDR2: KGHSH and LQKENI. There are 15 residues in the CDR3. CDR3 nucleotides: TGTGCCAGCTCACCACCAGCGGGAGGCACCGGGGAGCTGTTTTTT. Encoded protein: CASSPPAGGTGELFF.

This chain joins TRBV5-4 and TRBJ1-3; D is perhaps TRBD1 (5 bases). The V and J ends lost 3 bases and 4 bases respectively, with 11 bases between them. The CDR3 is 14 residues long. The germline V gene encodes CDR1 SGHNT and CDR2 YYREEE (reference sequence). The CDR3: CASSWAGLGNTIYF. DNA for the CDR3: TGTGCCAGCAGCTGGGCAGGGTTGGGAAACACCATATATTTT.

This chain connects TRBV30 to TRBJ1-4, with D hard to call. This CDR3 has 14 residues. CDR1 GTSNPN and CDR2 SVGIG come from the germline V gene (reference sequence). Trimming took off 0 bases at V and 8 bases at J, with 13 bases between the two ends. The DNA of the CDR3 is TGTGCCTGGAGTGTCTTAGGTTTTAGGGAAAAACTGTTTTTT. Encoded protein: CAWSVLGFREKLFF.

V is TRBV10-2 and J is TRBJ1-2; possibly TRBD1 for D (6 bases). The CDR3 is 14 residues long. The ends were cut back, 5 bases at V and 6 bases at J, with 16 bases in the middle. Per germline, CDR1 WSHSY and CDR2 SAAADI. The DNA for the CDR3 is TGCGCCAGCAGTAGGGGGACCGGAGAGAATGGCTACACCTTC. As protein: CASSRGTGENGYTF.

As regards this clone: A read error likely explains this, since a far larger clone differs by one base. Other DNA sequences in the sample encode the same CDR3. This chain links TRBV6-1 with TRBJ2-6; D perhaps matches TRBD1 (5 bases). The CDR3 covers 18 residues. CDR1 is MNHNS and CDR2 is SASEGT in the germline V gene. The CDR3, as DNA: TGTGCCAGCAGTGAATACGGGCACAGTTGGCCTGGGGCCAATGTCCTGACTTTC. As protein: CASSEYGHSWPGANVLTF.

The chain recombines TRBV7-2 with TRBJ2-2, with 10 bases that match TRBD2. The ends lost 5 bases at V and 5 bases at J; junction bases unmatched: 5. CDR1 is SGHTA, CDR2 FQGNSA, per germline. The CDR3 has 15 amino acids. Written as DNA, the CDR3 is TGTGCCAGCAGCCTTACTAGCGGGAATACCGGGGAGCTGTTTTTT. It codes for CASSLTSGNTGELFF.

The genes are TRBV5-1 and TRBJ2-5; D possibly corresponds to TRBD1 (6 bases). CDR1 is SGHRS, CDR2 YFSETQ, per germline. This CDR3 contains 15 residues. V lost 0 bases and J lost 1, with 10 bases in between. CDR3 sequence reads: CASSLVVGGQETQYF. CDR3 sequence (DNA): TGCGCCAGCAGCTTGGTGGTAGGGGGCCAAGAGACCCAGTACTTC.

Of note for this clone: Within the sample, other DNA sequences also encode this same CDR3. V gene TRBV7-3 combines with J gene TRBJ2-5; 10 bases align to TRBD2. V gave up 5 bases and J gave up 4 bases; unmatched junction bases: 4. The CDR3 sequence is 14 residues long. CDR1 is SGHTA, CDR2 FQGTGA, per germline. CDR3 in amino acids: CASSPSSGGETQYF. The CDR3 nucleotides are TGTGCCAGCAGCCCATCTAGCGGGGGAGAGACCCAGTACTTC.

The V call is TRBV5-4, the J call TRBJ1-2, with TRBD1 matching 10 bases. The germline V gene encodes CDR1 SGHNT and CDR2 YYREEE (reference sequence). The CDR3 length is 14 residues. Trimming at V came to 4 bases and at J to 4 bases, leaving 4 bases not matched to a gene. CDR3 nucleotides: TGTGCCAGCAGCGGACAGGGGGATGTCTATGGCTACACCTTC. Its protein is CASSGQGDVYGYTF.

The V and J genes are TRBV19 and TRBJ2-2; possibly TRBD1 for D (6 bases). From germline, CDR1 is LNHDA and CDR2 SQIVND (reference sequence). V gave up 3 bases and J gave up 4 bases, with 9 bases separating them. The CDR3 runs to 14 residues. CDR3 in amino acids: CASSMAQGTGELFF. The DNA of the CDR3 is TGTGCCAGTAGTATGGCACAGGGCACCGGGGAGCTGTTTTTT.

The chain links TRBV7-8 to TRBJ1-4; D not resolved. Germline-derived CDR1 and CDR2 are SGHVS and FQNEAQ. The CDR3 runs 15 residues. V shed 2 bases and J shed 7 bases, with 14 bases lying between them. Here the CDR3 DNA reads TGTGCCAGCAGCTTAAACGAAAGGCCCGCTGAAAAACTGTTTTTT. Translated, it gives CASSLNERPAEKLFF.

This clone was recorded only once. V and J are TRBV30 and TRBJ2-7, with D perhaps TRBD1 (5 bases). V shed 2 bases and J shed 5 bases, with 10 bases lying between them. This CDR3 is 12 amino acids long. The germline CDR1 and CDR2 sequences are GTSNPN and SVGIG (reference sequence). The CDR3 loop is CAWSWAGNEQYF. The CDR3 nucleotides are TGTGCCTGGAGTTGGGCAGGGAACGAGCAGTACTTC.

This chain links TRBV7-2 with TRBJ2-1, with 13 bases lining up with TRBD2. Germline CDR1 and CDR2: SGHTA and FQGNSA. J gave up 8 bases and V 3 bases, and 7 bases lay outside the gene matches. The CDR3 has 16 residues. For the CDR3, the DNA is TGTGCCAGCAGCTTCCGGACTAGCGGGAGAATAGATGAGCAGTTCTTC. As protein: CASSFRTSGRIDEQFF.

In this sample, this clone turned up once. The chain links TRBV21-1 to TRBJ1-6. TRBV21-1 is classified as a pseudogene. The CDR3 is 17 amino acids. The CDR3 nucleotides read TGTGCCAGCAGCAAAGACATATATCGGGCTGACAATTCACCCCTCCACTTT. Translated: CASSKDIYRADNSPLHF.